What follows describes a single T cell receptor beta chain. The protocol was immunoSEQ multiplex PCR, while the TCRdb copy is restricted to in-frame clones and leaves out a portion. The data hold 100,000 or so clones, with about 94% observed a single time. This entry belongs to a study of T cell changes during pregnancy in multiple sclerosis. V dropped 4 bases and J dropped 5; count of bases not matched to a gene: 10. The CDR3 loop spans 16 amino acids. Germline CDR1 and CDR2: SGHRS and YFSETQ. The origin of this receptor is a female donor with multiple sclerosis, enrolled in a pregnancy study. The genes are TRBV5-1 and TRBJ2-2; 8 nucleotides line up with TRBD1. The sample here was peripheral blood, taken before pregnancy. The CDR3 region is CASSIPQGVETGELFF. The DNA of the CDR3 is TGCGCCAGCAGCATTCCACAGGGGGTAGAGACCGGGGAGCTGTTTTTT. Supplemented by reference TRBV5-1 and TRBJ2-2, the full variable domain reads KAGVTQTPRYLIKTRGQQVTLSCSPISGHRSVSWYQQTPGQGLQFLFEYFSETQRNKGNFPGRFSGRQFSNSRSEMNVSTLELGDSALYLCASSIPQGVETGELFFGEGSRLTVL.